This TCR delta chain was found in a study of gamma delta lymphoproliferative disorders and STAT genes. The wider study: Delta-chain libraries followed the EuroClonality-NGS standard operating procedure. Study-wide results and limits: Public or private status of leukemic clones needs confirmation.

PBMCs from patients and controls supplied the genomic DNA for sequencing. The germline V gene encodes CDR1 GEAIGNYY and CDR2 EKD. This CDR3 comprises 17 residues. The ends lost 4 bases at V and 1 base at J; junction bases unmatched: 14. In its sample, this clone was seen a few times. The antigen remains undetermined. Since a far larger clone is one base different, this is likely a read error. Other DNA sequences in this sample translate to the same CDR3. TCRdb re-called clones from the multiplex PCR reads using CATT. This sample carries roughly 1,400 delta-chain clones, less than 3.5% of them seen once, and the ten largest clones take 14% to 15%.

The V call is TRDV2, the J call TRDJ1; 7 positions agree with TRDD3. This sequence was found in a human donor in good health. Sample: blood. CDR3 bases: TGTGCCTGTGAGCTACTGGGGCTTCGAAGAGGCACCGATAAACTCATCTTT. Its translation is CACELLGLRRGTDKLIF.